Presented here are 25 T cell receptor beta chains from one specimen sequenced in a study of T cell repertoires in cytomegalovirus infection (dated by TCRdb to between 2018 and 2021). TCRdb shows the sequencer as Illumina HiSeq 1500. TCRdb's own reprocessing of the public reads used fastp at Q25 and MiXCR and kept productive beta chains. Each entry is one CDR3 protein sequence, shown with its most common DNA and genes. This sample has 300,000 to 450,000 distinct CDR3 sequences in its table, and 15% to 20% of those were observed once. Of the sample, approximately 10% falls within the top ten clones. The sample comprised PBMCs. The source is a human donor in good health (CMV status not recorded). Some clones in this sample may be carry-over from other donors' samples.

Of note for this clonotype: Given a much more abundant clone one base away, this may be a read error. A read error is likely, as this CDR3 ends without the conserved phenylalanine or tryptophan. The J gene is TRBJ1-1, the V gene TRBV12-3 or TRBV12-4; possible D gene TRBD1, 6 bases. The length of the CDR3 is 13 residues. Trimming removed 6 bases from V and 7 bases from J, with 15 bases in between. The CDR3 sequence is CASSLGGPIEAFL. The CDR3 DNA sequence: TGTGCCAGCAGCCTAGGGGGGCCGATTGAAGCTTTCTTA.

This clonotype was counted between two and nine times. J is TRBJ1-1 and V is TRBV7-9; D is unresolved. Trimming took 3 bases from V and 5 from J, leaving 10 bases between them. CDR3 size: 13 residues. The germline V gene encodes CDR1 SEHNR and CDR2 FQNEAQ (reference sequence). The CDR3, as DNA: TGTGCCAGCAGCTTCGTTGCGTGGACTGAAGCTTTCTTT. It specifies CASSFVAWTEAFF. Combining the CDR3 with reference TRBV7-9 and TRBJ1-1 gives the whole variable domain DTGVSQNPRHKITKRGQNVTFRCDPISEHNRLYWYRQTLGQGPEFLTYFQNEAQLEKSRLLSDRFSAERPKGSFSTLEIQRTEQGDSAMYLCASSFVAWTEAFFGQGTRLTVV.

This clonotype was seen many times. CDR3 sequence (DNA): TGTGCCAGCAGCTTAGGGCGAGGGGCCAACGTCCTGACTTTC. It encodes CASSLGRGANVLTF. This rearrangement joins TRBV7-2 to TRBJ2-6; D is ambiguous. V was pared by 1 base and J by 4 bases, with 5 bases between. From germline, CDR1 is SGHTA and CDR2 FQGNSA. The CDR3 covers 14 residues.

In this sample, this clonotype turned up a few times. V gene TRBV28 combines with J gene TRBJ2-3; TRBD2 aligns across 7 bases. CDR3 size: 13 residues. CDR1 is MDHEN, CDR2 SYDVKM, per germline. The J segment lost 12 bases and the V segment lost 6 bases, leaving 12 bases of the junction unmatched. CDR3: CASSLRRGGVQYF. CDR3 in DNA: TGTGCCAGCAGCTTACGCCGTGGGGGGGTACAGTATTTT.

This clonotype was detected ten times or more. V is TRBV7-2 and J is TRBJ2-5; D may be TRBD1 (5 bases). Germline V gene data show CDR1 as SGHTA and CDR2 as FQGNSA. The ends were cut back, 4 bases at V and 4 bases at J, with 13 bases in the middle. The CDR3 is 14 amino acids. The DNA of the CDR3 is TGTGCCAGCAGCTGGTCAGGGCCGTCAGAGACCCAGTACTTC. As protein: CASSWSGPSETQYF.

This sequence joins TRBV11-2 and TRBJ1-1; TRBD1 matches at 7 bases. The V gene's germline CDR1 is SGHAT and CDR2 FQNNGV. V lost 4 bases, J lost 4 bases, and 12 bases stayed unmatched. This CDR3 contains 16 residues. The CDR3 sequence is CASSYHSGQQSTEAFF. CDR3 nucleotide sequence: TGTGCCAGCAGCTACCATTCGGGACAGCAAAGCACTGAAGCTTTCTTT.

This clonotype was picked up a small number of times. The CDR3 spells CASSLTEGLTEAFF. CDR3 sequence (DNA): TGCGCCAGCAGCTTGACGGAAGGGCTCACTGAAGCTTTCTTT. The chain is built from TRBV5-1 and TRBJ1-1, with D hard to call. Germline V gives CDR1 SGHRS, CDR2 YFSETQ. Trimming removed 1 base at V and 4 bases at J, with 11 bases between. The CDR3 consists of 14 residues.

In its sample, this clonotype was seen a few times. The chain carries TRBV5-1 and TRBJ2-5, with D uncertain. The CDR3 loop spans 14 amino acids. Trimming took 0 bases from V and 3 from J, leaving 9 bases between them. Germline-derived CDR1 and CDR2 are SGHRS and YFSETQ. In nucleotides, the CDR3 is TGCGCCAGCAGCTTGGCGGGTTCCGAAGAGACCCAGTACTTC. Translating it yields CASSLAGSEETQYF.

The table lists this clonotype with many counts. The J gene is TRBJ1-6, the V gene TRBV7-8; no firm D call. The germline CDR1 and CDR2 sequences are SGHVS and FQNEAQ. The CDR3 sequence is 15 residues long. V lost 4 bases, J lost 10 bases, and 17 bases lay in between. CDR3 region: CASSSTGSAGSPLHF. CDR3 coding DNA: TGTGCCAGCAGCTCTACCGGGTCTGCGGGGTCACCCCTCCACTTT.

Regarding this clonotype: Just one base apart from a much larger clone, this may be a read error. The chain recombines TRBV7-7 with TRBJ1-4; D uncertain. This CDR3 has 13 amino acids. Trimming stripped 5 bases from V and 5 bases from J, with 9 bases between. Germline V lookup: CDR1 SSHAT, CDR2 FNYEAQ (reference sequence). CDR3 loop: CASSRVRNEKLFF. The CDR3 coding sequence is TGTGCCAGCAGCCGCGTCAGAAATGAAAAACTGTTTTTT.

The chain has TRBV11-2 and TRBJ2-3; possibly TRBD1 or TRBD2 for D (5 bases each). The CDR3 extends over 15 amino acids. Germline V gene data show CDR1 as SGHAT and CDR2 as FQNNGV. V shed 5 bases and J shed 6 bases, with 18 bases lying between them. The CDR3 spells CASSPWDGPTDTQYF. The CDR3 coding sequence is TGTGCCAGCAGCCCCTGGGACGGACCCACGGATACGCAGTATTTT.

The sample holds a few counts of this clonotype. CDR3 DNA sequence: TGTGCCAGCAGCGCACTTCCCTACAACACTGAAGCTTTCTTT. It is translated as CASSALPYNTEAFF. This chain connects TRBV9 to TRBJ1-1; D remains unclear. The CDR3 consists of 14 residues. Germline loops: CDR1 SGDLS, CDR2 YYNGEE. V lost 3 bases to trimming and J lost 2 bases, with 11 bases between them.

This clonotype was seen a handful of times. The rearrangement links TRBV6-2 or TRBV6-3 to TRBJ2-1; possibly TRBD2 for D (5 bases). CDR3 length equals 16 residues. In germline, CDR1 is MNHEY, CDR2 SVGEGT. Trimming removed 7 bases from V and 1 base from J, with 17 bases in between. DNA for the CDR3: TGTGCCAGCACTCACGCGGACTCCCCTTCCTACAATGAGCAGTTCTTC. Protein product: CASTHADSPSYNEQFF.

The chain joins TRBV5-1 to TRBJ1-2, with unresolved D. The CDR3 runs to 14 residues. The germline gives CDR1 SGHRS, CDR2 YFSETQ. V lost 0 bases and J 6 bases, leaving 12 bases between the germline ends. This chain's CDR3 is CASSLGTDGDGYTF. The CDR3 region has the DNA TGCGCCAGCAGCTTGGGGACTGACGGAGATGGCTACACCTTC. Full variable domain (missing parts from reference TRBV5-1 and TRBJ1-2): KAGVTQTPRYLIKTRGQQVTLSCSPISGHRSVSWYQQTPGQGLQFLFEYFSETQRNKGNFPGRFSGRQFSNSRSEMNVSTLELGDSALYLCASSLGTDGDGYTFGSGTRLTVV.

This clonotype was detected many times. The rearrangement joins TRBV7-2 to TRBJ2-2, with D hard to call. The germline V and J ends were trimmed by 3 bases and 3 bases, with 11 bases remaining between them. Germline V gives CDR1 SGHTA, CDR2 FQGNSA. The CDR3 loop spans 15 amino acids. Here the CDR3 reads CASSLVRTYTGELFF. The CDR3 coding sequence is TGTGCCAGCAGCTTGGTTCGCACCTACACCGGGGAGCTGTTTTTT.

This rearrangement joins TRBV6-1 to TRBJ2-3, with 7 bases identical to TRBD2. Unmatched junction bases numbered 10, after V lost 2 bases and J lost 8 bases. Germline V gene data show CDR1 as MNHNS and CDR2 as SASEGT. The length of the CDR3 is 15 residues. The DNA of the CDR3 is TGTGCCAGCAGTGAAACGGCTAGTACGGGGGGTACGCAGTATTTT. Amino acids: CASSETASTGGTQYF.

The chain employs TRBV29-1 and TRBJ1-1, with D unresolved. The ends were cut back, 8 bases at V and 3 bases at J, with 10 bases in the middle. The CDR3 runs to 11 residues. Per the germline V gene, CDR1 is SQVTM and CDR2 is ANQGSEA. The CDR3 here is CSSSLDTEAFF. For the CDR3, the DNA is TGCAGCTCCTCTTTGGACACTGAAGCTTTCTTT.

This chain links TRBV15 with TRBJ2-3; 7 bases are a match to TRBD1. V lost 5 bases, J lost 1 base, and 3 bases stayed unmatched. Germline values: CDR1 LNHNV, CDR2 YYDKDF (reference sequence). The CDR3 covers 14 residues. CDR3 protein: CATSRDRGTDTQYF. In DNA, the CDR3 is TGTGCCACCAGCCGGGACAGAGGCACAGATACGCAGTATTTT.

The rearrangement uses TRBV12-3 or TRBV12-4 and TRBJ2-3; no reliable D call. This CDR3 is 13 amino acids long. Trimming cost V 6 bases and J 5 bases, with 12 bases left between them. In nucleotides, the CDR3 is TGTGCCAGCAGGGACCTGAGACAAGATACGCAGTATTTT. Protein product: CASRDLRQDTQYF.

V usage is TRBV6-2 or TRBV6-3 and J usage is TRBJ2-5; no definite D call. The CDR3 covers 15 residues. Germline V gene lookup returns CDR1 MNHEY and CDR2 SVGEGT. V lost 0 bases to trimming and J lost 5 bases, with 13 bases between them. CDR3 DNA: TGTGCCAGCAGTTACTCGAAGGGATATACGGAGACCCAGTACTTC. This codes for CASSYSKGYTETQYF.

This clonotype showed up many times. The chain recombines TRBV19 with TRBJ1-5, with D perhaps matching TRBD1 (6 bases). The CDR3 is 11 residues long. Germline V gene lookup returns CDR1 LNHDA and CDR2 SQIVND (reference sequence). CDR3 amino acids: CGTERNQPQHF. Here the CDR3 DNA reads TGTGGGACAGAACGCAATCAGCCCCAGCATTTT. Full variable domain (outside the CDR3, taken from reference TRBV19 and TRBJ1-5): DGGITQSPKYLFRKEGQNVTLSCEQNLNHDAMYWYRQDPGQGLRLIYYSQIVNDFQKGDIAEGYSVSREKKESFPLTVTSAQKNPTAFYLCGTERNQPQHFGDGTRLSIL.

This clonotype appeared a few times. This chain joins TRBV7-2 and TRBJ2-3; TRBD2 might be the D (5 bases). The CDR3 length is 11 residues. Looked up from germline, CDR1 is SGHTA and CDR2 is FQGNSA. V shed 3 bases and J shed 10 bases, with 8 bases lying between them. The CDR3 is CASSLARAQYF. CDR3 in DNA: TGTGCCAGCAGCTTGGCGAGGGCGCAGTATTTT.

This chain links TRBV2 with TRBJ2-3, with TRBD2 identical over 8 bases. Looked up from germline, CDR1 is SNHLY and CDR2 is FYNNEI. The CDR3 consists of 17 residues. Trimming took 8 bases from V and 0 from J; bases not matched to a gene: 13. Here the CDR3 DNA reads TGTGCCAGCCCGACTCGAGCGGGGGTTACTAGCACAGATACGCAGTATTTT. Protein product: CASPTRAGVTSTDTQYF.

In this sample, this clonotype turned up many times. The chain recombines TRBV7-2 with TRBJ2-5, with TRBD2 identical over 9 bases. Per germline, CDR1 SGHTA and CDR2 FQGNSA. J lost 5 bases, V lost 2 bases, and 18 bases had no gene match. There are 19 residues in the CDR3. Written as DNA, the CDR3 is TGTGCCAGCAGCTTATATTGGAGGAGGGCTAGCGGGACGGGGGAGACCCAGTACTTC. Residues: CASSLYWRRASGTGETQYF.

This chain uses TRBV6-6 with TRBJ2-1, with a tentative D call TRBD2 (5 bases). Germline V CDR1 and CDR2: MNHNY, SVGAGI (reference sequence). This CDR3 is 18 amino acids long. V was trimmed by 0 bases and J by 2 bases, leaving 17 bases between them. The CDR3: CASSYSGGRIPPYNEQFF. In DNA, the CDR3 is TGTGCCAGCAGTTACTCTGGAGGACGGATTCCCCCCTACAATGAGCAGTTCTTC.